This TCR beta chain is drawn from a study of CD8 T cells in Susac syndrome (dated by TCRdb to about 2019). Regarding the research as a whole: Repertoire sequencing was used to test whether CD8+ T cell activation and differentiation in Susac syndrome was antigen driven.

As regards this clonotype: The antigen this receptor binds is unknown. No base-level quality is on record; no much larger clone is a single base apart.

RNA was extracted using the RNeasy kit, and about 0.5 to 1 ug of the RNA was reverse transcribed with random hexamers. TCR beta CDR3 regions were amplified with the immunoSEQ multiplex PCR assay covering 54 Vbeta and 13 Jbeta segments. PCR amplification bias was corrected by using a synthetic template baseline for primer optimization and computational correction. The original methods were these. Reads were annotated to V, D and J genes according to IMGT and were analyzed with immunoSEQ Analyzer, with only productive sequences retained. To calculate clonality, Shannon entropy was normalized by log2 of the number of productive unique sequences and then subtracted from one. For each patient and control, public and private clones were evaluated among the 100 most prevalent clones. A clone was defined as Susac-specific if it was absent from the healthy and MS cohorts, from about a thousand published viral clones and from other ImmuneACCESS disease sequences. TCRdb applied fastp at Q25 and MiXCR to the public reads, then kept only in-frame beta chains. A single entry per CDR3 protein holds the most common genes and DNA from its merged rows. TCRdb's processing, not the study's, gives the V and J calls here. In all, the sample holds some 220,000 distinct CDR3 sequences, and 95% of those were seen once. The ten largest clones represent 0.075% to 0.095% of the sample.

What the authors observed across the whole study: The number of individuals in the TCR sequencing and HLA analysis was acknowledged as relatively small.

Peripheral blood CD8+ and CD4+ T cells from healthy donors, Susac syndrome patients and multiple sclerosis patients were profiled using high-throughput TCR beta sequencing. The multiple sclerosis controls were treatment-naive patients whose relapsing-remitting disease, either stable or active, fulfilled the revised McDonald criteria. Bulk CD8+ and CD4+ T cells were purified magnetically by negative isolation, whereas CD8+ TEMRA cells were enriched by FACS. Blood was collected in EDTA tubes and processed within 24 hours, with PBMCs isolated through density gradient centrifugation. PBMCs intended for TCR sequencing were cryopreserved in liquid nitrogen and were subsequently thawed in a 37 degrees C water bath. Purity of sorted or isolated CD4+, CD8+ and CD8+ TEMRA cells was at least 90%. Here V drops 6 bases and J drops 7 bases, and the junction holds 8 bases not matched to any gene. CDR1 is given as MNHEY and CDR2 as SVGEGT, both from the germline V gene. Taken from cysteine to phenylalanine, the CDR3 has 13 residues. CDR3 DNA only is kept here, 39 bases in frame from base 1.

The TCR comes from a human donor with multiple sclerosis. Specimen: CD4+ T cells from PBMCs. The chain is assembled from TRBV6-2 or TRBV6-3 and TRBJ1-2; TRBD1 fits 7 bases in the junction. In nucleotide form, the sequence is TGTGCCAGCAGCCCGGGACAGAGAGGTGGCTACACCTTC. Its protein is CASSPGQRGGYTF.